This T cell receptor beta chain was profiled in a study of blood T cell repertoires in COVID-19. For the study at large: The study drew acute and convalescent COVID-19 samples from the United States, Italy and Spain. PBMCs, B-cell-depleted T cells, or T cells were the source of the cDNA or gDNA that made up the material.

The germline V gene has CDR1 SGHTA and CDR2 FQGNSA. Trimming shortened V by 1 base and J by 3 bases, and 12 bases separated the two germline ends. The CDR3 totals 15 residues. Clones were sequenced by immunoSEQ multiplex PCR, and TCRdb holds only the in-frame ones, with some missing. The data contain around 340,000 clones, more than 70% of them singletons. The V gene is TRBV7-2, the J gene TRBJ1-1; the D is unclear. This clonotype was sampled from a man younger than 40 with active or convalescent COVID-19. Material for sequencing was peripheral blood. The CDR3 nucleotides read TGTGCCAGCAGCTTAGTGGGAGGGAGGTACACTGAAGCTTTCTTT. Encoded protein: CASSLVGGRYTEAFF.